The 2 T cell receptor beta chains below all came from one sample that was sequenced in a study of blood T cells in healthy people across ages (dated by TCRdb to the mid-2010s). Library preparation employed 5' RACE. TCRdb shows the sequencer as Illumina HiSeq 2500. A second roughly 7 to 11 cycle PCR used a sample-barcoded 5' primer and a J-beta primer mix. TCRdb cleaned the public reads at Q25 with fastp, built clones with MiXCR and kept in-frame beta chains. Duplicate CDR3 protein sequences are folded into a single record with the most common DNA and genes. This sample is represented by around 750,000 distinct CDR3 sequences; 53% of them were singletons. The top ten constitute around 41% of the sample. Sequencing was carried out using blood. The receptors originated from a man older than 75 in good health.

The sample holds a few counts of this clonotype. The chain carries TRBV4-1 and TRBJ2-7; D possibly matches TRBD1 or TRBD2 (5 bases each). Germline CDR1 and CDR2: MGHRA and YSYEKL. This CDR3 has 15 amino acids. Trimming shortened V by 0 bases and J by 0 bases, and 9 bases separated the two germline ends. The CDR3 spells CASSQEGGGSYEQYF. The DNA of the CDR3 is TGCGCCAGCAGCCAAGAAGGTGGGGGCTCCTACGAGCAGTACTTC.

The chain couples TRBV5-1 to TRBJ2-7; D gene ambiguous. V was trimmed by 1 base and J by 4 bases, leaving 15 bases between them. The CDR3 loop spans 15 amino acids. The germline CDR1 and CDR2 sequences are SGHRS and YFSETQ. The CDR3 bases are TGCGCCAGCAGCTTGTACGGTAAGGGTACATACGAGCAGTACTTC. It specifies CASSLYGKGTYEQYF.